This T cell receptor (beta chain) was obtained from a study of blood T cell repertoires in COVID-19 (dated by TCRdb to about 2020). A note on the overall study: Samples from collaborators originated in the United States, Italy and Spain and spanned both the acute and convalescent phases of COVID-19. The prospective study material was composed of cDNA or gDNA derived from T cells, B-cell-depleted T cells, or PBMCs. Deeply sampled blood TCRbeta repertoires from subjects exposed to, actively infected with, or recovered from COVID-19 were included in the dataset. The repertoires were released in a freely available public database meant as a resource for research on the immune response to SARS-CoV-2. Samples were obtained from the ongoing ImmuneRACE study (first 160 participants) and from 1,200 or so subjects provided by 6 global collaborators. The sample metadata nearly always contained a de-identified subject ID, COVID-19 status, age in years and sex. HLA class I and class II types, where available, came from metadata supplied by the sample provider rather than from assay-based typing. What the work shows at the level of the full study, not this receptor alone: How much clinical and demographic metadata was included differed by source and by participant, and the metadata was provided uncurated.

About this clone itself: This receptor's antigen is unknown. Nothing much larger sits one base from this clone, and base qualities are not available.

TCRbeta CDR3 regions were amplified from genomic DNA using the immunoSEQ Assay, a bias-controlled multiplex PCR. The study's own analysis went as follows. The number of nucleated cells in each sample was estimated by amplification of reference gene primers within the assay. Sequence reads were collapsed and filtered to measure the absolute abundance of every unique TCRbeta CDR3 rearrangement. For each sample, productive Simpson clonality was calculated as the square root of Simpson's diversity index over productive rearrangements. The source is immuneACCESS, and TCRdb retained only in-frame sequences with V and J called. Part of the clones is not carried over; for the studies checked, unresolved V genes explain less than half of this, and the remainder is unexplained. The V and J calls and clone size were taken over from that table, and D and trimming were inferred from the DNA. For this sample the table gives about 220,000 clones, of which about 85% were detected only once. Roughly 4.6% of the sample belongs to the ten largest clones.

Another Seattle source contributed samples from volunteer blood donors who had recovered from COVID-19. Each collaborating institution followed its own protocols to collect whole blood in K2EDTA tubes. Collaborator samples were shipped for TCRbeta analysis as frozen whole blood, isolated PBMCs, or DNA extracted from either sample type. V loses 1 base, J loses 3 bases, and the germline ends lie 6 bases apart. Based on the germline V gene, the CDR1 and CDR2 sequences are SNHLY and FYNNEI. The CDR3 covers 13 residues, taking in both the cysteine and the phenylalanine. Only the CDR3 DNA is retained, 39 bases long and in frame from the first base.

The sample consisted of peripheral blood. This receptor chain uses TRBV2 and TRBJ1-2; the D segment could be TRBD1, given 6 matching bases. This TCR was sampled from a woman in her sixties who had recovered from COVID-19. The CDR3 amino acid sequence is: CASSEGTDYGYTF. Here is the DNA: TGTGCCAGCAGTGAAGGGACAGACTATGGCTACACCTTC.